Presented here are 5 T cell receptor beta chains from one specimen sequenced in a study of blood T cell repertoires in COVID-19 (dated by TCRdb to 2020 to 2021). Library construction relied on the immunoSEQ multiplex PCR assay. TCRdb retrieved this table from immuneACCESS and kept in-frame rearrangements only. Not all clones are present; in checked studies, unresolved V genes account for under half, and no reason is known for the remainder. The table for this sample lists about 150,000 clones; over 70% of them were counted only once. The top ten clones comprise around 0.62% of the sample. The sample was peripheral blood. These receptor sequences come from a man between 60 and 75 years old with acute or convalescent COVID-19.

This clone was counted between two and nine times. The chain carries TRBV7-9 and TRBJ2-5; 11 nucleotides agree with TRBD1. Germline V CDR1 and CDR2: SEHNR, FQNEAQ (reference sequence). Trimming removed 5 bases from V and 4 bases from J; junction bases left unmatched: 6. The CDR3 spans 15 residues. The CDR3 is CASSPWDRGTETQYF. CDR3 coding DNA: TGTGCCAGCAGCCCCTGGGACAGGGGGACAGAGACCCAGTACTTC. Looking up the rest from reference TRBV7-9 and TRBJ2-5 gives the full variable domain: DTGVSQNPRHKITKRGQNVTFRCDPISEHNRLYWYRQTLGQGPEFLTYFQNEAQLEKSRLLSDRFSAERPKGSFSTLEIQRTEQGDSAMYLCASSPWDRGTETQYFGPGTRLLVL.

The chain joins TRBV11-2 to TRBJ2-2; 8 bases map to TRBD2. Germline lookup yields CDR1 SGHAT and CDR2 FQNNGV. The CDR3 is 15 residues long. V was pared by 2 bases and J by 6 bases, with 5 bases of the junction left unmatched. CDR3 sequence reads: CASSLSGGPPGELFF. CDR3 nucleotides: TGTGCCAGCAGCTTATCGGGAGGGCCACCCGGGGAGCTGTTTTTT.

The V gene is TRBV5-5, the J gene TRBJ1-4; no clear D. Germline loops: CDR1 SGHKS, CDR2 YYEKEE (reference sequence). V was clipped by 3 bases and J by 8 bases, with 17 bases between them. There are 15 residues in the CDR3. The CDR3 here is CASSSEDSRYEKLFF. The CDR3 nucleotides read TGTGCCAGCAGCTCGGAGGATTCCCGATACGAAAAACTGTTTTTT.

The V call is TRBV11-2, the J call TRBJ2-2, with D possibly TRBD1 on 5 matching bases. This CDR3 comprises 19 residues. Per germline, CDR1 SGHAT and CDR2 FQNNGV. V lost 5 bases, J lost 6 bases, and 28 bases lay in between. The CDR3 loop is CASSPTTALPMRIPGELFF. The CDR3 nucleotides read TGTGCCAGCAGCCCGACGACAGCGCTCCCTATGAGGATCCCCGGGGAGCTGTTTTTT.

The V call is TRBV5-1, the J call TRBJ2-7; TRBD1 agrees at 8 bases. Germline V gene sequence: CDR1 SGHRS, CDR2 YFSETQ. CDR3 length: 14 residues. The junction had 6 bases not matched to a gene; V was cut back by 0 bases and J by 7 bases. The CDR3 is CASSLAQGAGEQYF. Here the CDR3 DNA reads TGCGCCAGCAGCTTGGCGCAGGGGGCTGGAGAGCAGTACTTC.